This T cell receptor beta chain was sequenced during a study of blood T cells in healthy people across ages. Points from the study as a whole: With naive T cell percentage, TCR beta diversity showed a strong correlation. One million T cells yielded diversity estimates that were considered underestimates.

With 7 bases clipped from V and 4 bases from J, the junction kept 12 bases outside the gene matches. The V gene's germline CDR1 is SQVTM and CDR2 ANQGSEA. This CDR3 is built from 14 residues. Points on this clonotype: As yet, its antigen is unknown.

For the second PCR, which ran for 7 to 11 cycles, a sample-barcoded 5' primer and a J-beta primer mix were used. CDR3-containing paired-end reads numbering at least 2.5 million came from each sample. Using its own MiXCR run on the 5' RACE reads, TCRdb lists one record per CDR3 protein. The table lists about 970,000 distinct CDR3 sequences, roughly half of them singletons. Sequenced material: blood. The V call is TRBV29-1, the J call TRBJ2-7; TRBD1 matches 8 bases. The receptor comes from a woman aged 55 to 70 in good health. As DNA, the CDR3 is TGCAGCGCGTCCGGGACAGGAGTGCCGTACGAGCAGTACTTC. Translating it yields CSASGTGVPYEQYF.